The 21 T cell receptor beta chains reported below all come from one sample, sequenced in a study of OX40 agonist ivuxolimab in advanced cancers. Sequencing was performed with immunoSEQ multiplex PCR; in TCRdb, only in-frame clones are kept and a portion is missing. The table has about 42,000 clones, around 91% seen once. Material: CD4+ or CD8+ T cells sorted from blood, obtained in a trial of the OX40 agonist ivuxolimab. The receptors were gathered from an adult with an advanced solid tumor such as melanoma, head and neck, liver or kidney cancer.

The chain joins TRBV7-8 to TRBJ2-3; D perhaps matches TRBD2 (7 bases). This CDR3 spans 14 amino acids. V was clipped by 3 bases and J by 4 bases, with 11 bases between them. CDR1 is SGHVS and CDR2 is FQNEAQ in the germline V gene. CDR3 loop: CASSFGGPADTQYF. DNA of the CDR3: TGTGCCAGCAGCTTCGGGGGGCCAGCAGATACGCAGTATTTT.

V usage is TRBV6-5 and J usage is TRBJ1-2; TRBD1 matches 8 bases. Germline-derived CDR1 and CDR2 are MNHEY and SVGAGI. This CDR3 contains 15 residues. V gave up 3 bases and J gave up 4 bases; unmatched junction bases: 7. The CDR3, as DNA: TGTGCCAGCAGTTATGCCACCGGGACAGGCTATGGCTACACCTTC. Amino acids: CASSYATGTGYGYTF.

In this sample, this clone turned up a few times. The chain links TRBV18 to TRBJ1-1; D not certain. The germline gives CDR1 KGHSH, CDR2 LQKENI. V was pared by 3 bases and J by 6 bases, with 14 bases between. CDR3 size: 14 residues. CDR3 sequence (DNA): TGTGCCAGCTCACCCGAAGTCAACATCCCTGAAGCTTTCTTT. Amino acid sequence: CASSPEVNIPEAFF.

This clone has a single count. This sequence joins TRBV6-1 and TRBJ2-2; D is uncertain. V dropped 2 bases and J dropped 6 bases, with 10 bases sitting between them. This CDR3 spans 14 amino acids. Germline V gene lookup returns CDR1 MNHNS and CDR2 SASEGT. CDR3: CASSEPGRSGELFF. The CDR3 DNA reads TGTGCCAGCAGTGAACCCGGACGATCCGGGGAGCTGTTTTTT.

In its sample, this clone was seen once. The chain has TRBV30 and TRBJ2-7, with a weak D call TRBD2 (5 bases). In germline, CDR1 is GTSNPN, CDR2 SVGIG (reference sequence). V dropped 2 bases and J dropped 5 bases, with 10 bases sitting between them. This CDR3 region has 12 residues. The CDR3 nucleotides read TGTGCCTGGAGTAGAGGAGGTGACGAGCAGTACTTC. It translates to CAWSRGGDEQYF.

The J gene is TRBJ2-1, the V gene TRBV11-2; 7 bases fit TRBD2. V shed 1 base, J shed 13 bases, and the junction held 10 bases outside the gene matches. This CDR3 contains 14 residues. CDR1 and CDR2 (germline): SGHAT, FQNNGV. CDR3 protein: CASSLALSGRLQFF. The CDR3 nucleotides read TGTGCCAGCAGCTTAGCGCTGTCCGGGAGGTTACAGTTCTTC.

This clone showed up just once. The gene calls are TRBV19 and TRBJ2-1, with D possibly TRBD2 on 5 matching bases. The length of the CDR3 is 14 residues. Germline V gene sequence: CDR1 LNHDA, CDR2 SQIVND (reference sequence). Trimming stripped 6 bases from V and 0 bases from J, with 9 bases between. This CDR3 reads CASRPTSSYNEQFF. CDR3 sequence (DNA): TGTGCCAGTAGGCCTACTAGCTCCTACAATGAGCAGTTCTTC.

DNA for the CDR3: TGTGCCAGCAGCTTGGTGGCGGGAGTCGAGCAGTACTTC. This translates into CASSLVAGVEQYF. The chain joins TRBV7-3 to TRBJ2-7; 7 nucleotides match TRBD2. Germline CDR1 is SGHTA and CDR2 is FQGTGA. The CDR3 extends over 13 amino acids. After removal of 3 bases from V and 6 bases from J, the junction contained 5 bases not matched to a gene.

This chain uses TRBV6-1 with TRBJ2-1, with 9 bases matching TRBD2. After removal of 4 bases from V and 4 bases from J, the junction contained 5 bases not matched to a gene. The CDR3 is made up of 15 amino acids. The V gene's germline CDR1 is MNHNS and CDR2 SASEGT. The CDR3 spells CASSAGREGYNEQFF. The CDR3 nucleotides read TGTGCCAGCAGTGCGGGGCGGGAGGGGTACAATGAGCAGTTCTTC.

The rearrangement joins TRBV5-1 to TRBJ1-5; D is unclear. This CDR3 contains 14 residues. The V end lost 0 bases, the J end lost 5 bases, and 9 bases lay between the germline ends. Looked up from germline, CDR1 is SGHRS and CDR2 is YFSETQ. This CDR3 is CASSLDSRDQPQHF. CDR3 DNA: TGCGCCAGCAGCTTGGATTCGAGGGATCAGCCCCAGCATTTT.

The rearrangement uses TRBV30 and TRBJ2-7; 7 bases map to TRBD1. This CDR3 is 13 amino acids long. Trimming took 1 base from V and 1 from J; bases not matched to a gene: 1. Germline V gene sequence: CDR1 GTSNPN, CDR2 SVGIG (reference sequence). CDR3 bases: TGTGCCTGGAGTGGGGACAGATCCTACGAGCAGTACTTC. This sequence encodes CAWSGDRSYEQYF.

This clone was counted once. The chain carries TRBV2 and TRBJ1-3; possible D gene TRBD1, 5 bases. Trimming left V 6 bases short and J 1 base short, with 19 bases between. The V gene's germline CDR1 is SNHLY and CDR2 FYNNEI. The CDR3 is 17 residues long. CDR3 bases: TGTGCCAGCAGGACCGGGGCAGGGTTCGGTTCTGGAAACACCATATATTTT. This encodes CASRTGAGFGSGNTIYF.

The J gene is TRBJ2-1, the V gene TRBV15; 11 bases are a match to TRBD2. The V segment lost 5 bases and the J segment 4 bases; nucleotides outside the gene matches: 16. Germline CDR1 reads LNHNV; CDR2 reads YYDKDF (reference sequence). There are 19 residues in the CDR3. In nucleotides, the CDR3 is TGTGCCACCAGCCTAGCGGGAGGATATGAGAAGATCCCATACAATGAGCAGTTCTTC. Translated, it gives CATSLAGGYEKIPYNEQFF.

The V call is TRBV5-1, the J call TRBJ2-5, with D perhaps matching TRBD1 (6 bases). V was pared by 4 bases and J by 3 bases, with 10 bases between. Germline CDR1 is SGHRS and CDR2 is YFSETQ. The CDR3 is made up of 13 amino acids. The chain's CDR3 is CASSLRTEETQYF. The CDR3 DNA reads as TGCGCCAGCAGCCTGAGGACAGAAGAGACCCAGTACTTC. The whole variable domain, remainder taken from reference TRBV5-1 and TRBJ2-5, is KAGVTQTPRYLIKTRGQQVTLSCSPISGHRSVSWYQQTPGQGLQFLFEYFSETQRNKGNFPGRFSGRQFSNSRSEMNVSTLELGDSALYLCASSLRTEETQYFGPGTRLLVL.

The CDR3 loop reads CASSEGGRNFYEQYF. CDR3 in DNA: TGTGCCAGCAGTGAAGGGGGACGGAATTTCTACGAGCAGTACTTC. The J gene is TRBJ2-7, the V gene TRBV6-1; D tentatively fits TRBD1 or TRBD2 (5 bases each). V was shortened by 1 base and J by 3 bases, with 13 bases between the two germline ends. Germline V lookup: CDR1 MNHNS, CDR2 SASEGT. CDR3 length: 15 amino acids.

The chain couples TRBV10-3 to TRBJ2-1; D is tentatively TRBD1 or TRBD2 (5 bases each). The CDR3 spans 13 residues. Germline CDR1 ENHRY, CDR2 SYGVKD. Deletions cut 11 bases from V and 5 bases from J, with 16 bases between. The CDR3 is CAHTGTLNNEQFF. CDR3 nucleotide sequence: TGTGCCCACACCGGGACCCTCAACAATGAGCAGTTCTTC.

The chain joins TRBV7-8 to TRBJ2-1, with 8 nucleotides matching TRBD2. Trimming at V came to 0 bases and at J to 4 bases, leaving 20 bases not matched to a gene. CDR3 length: 21 amino acids. Germline V lookup: CDR1 SGHVS, CDR2 FQNEAQ. The CDR3 reads CASSLAILQGPGLEEYNEQFF. CDR3 DNA: TGTGCCAGCAGCTTAGCGATATTACAGGGTCCGGGACTAGAAGAATACAATGAGCAGTTCTTC.

The V call is TRBV18, the J call TRBJ2-7, with 9 bases identical to TRBD1. CDR3 length: 14 amino acids. Germline lookup yields CDR1 KGHSH and CDR2 LQKENI. After removal of 1 base from V and 4 bases from J, the junction contained 2 bases not matched to a gene. The CDR3 loop reads CASSPQDRGYEQYF. Here the CDR3 DNA reads TGTGCCAGCTCACCACAGGACAGGGGATACGAGCAGTACTTC.

V is TRBV30 and J is TRBJ2-2, with TRBD1 matching over 8 bases. CDR1 GTSNPN and CDR2 SVGIG come from the germline V gene (reference sequence). Losses at the gene ends were 4 bases for V and 6 bases for J; bases not matched to a gene: 4. This CDR3 has 13 amino acids. DNA for the CDR3: TGTGCCTGGACTCGGACAGGGCCCGGGGAGCTGTTTTTT. Translated, it gives CAWTRTGPGELFF.

To note about this clone: The junction and the germline gene differ at one end; a read error may be behind it. The rearrangement links TRBV7-7 to TRBJ2-7, with D tentatively TRBD1 (5 bases). This CDR3 is 16 amino acids long. CDR1 and CDR2 (germline): SSHAT, FNYEAQ (reference sequence). The CDR3 is CASSLAIYRSSYEQYF. The CDR3 region has the DNA TGTGCTAGCAGCTTAGCAATTTACAGGAGCTCCTACGAGCAGTACTTC.

V gene TRBV18 combines with J gene TRBJ2-3; 9 bases match TRBD2. The CDR3 consists of 16 residues. The J segment lost 2 bases and the V segment lost 2 bases, leaving 5 bases of the junction unmatched. Germline assignment: CDR1 KGHSH and CDR2 LQKENI. CDR3 nucleotides: TGTGCCAGCTCACCAAGGACTAGCGTTTCCACAGATACGCAGTATTTT. This encodes CASSPRTSVSTDTQYF.